This T cell receptor (beta chain) was observed in a study of cytomegalovirus exposure and HLA in healthy donors. Details on this clone: What it binds is unknown.

Study observations and caveats: Data from an earlier analysis indicated that most TCR beta V segments were productive either about 90% or about 30% of the time.

PCR primers comprised 60 Vbeta and 13 Jbeta primers. Sequencing was performed with immunoSEQ multiplex PCR; in TCRdb, only in-frame clones are kept and a portion is missing. This table lists 200,000 to 250,000 clones. This CDR3 contains 14 residues. CDR1 is SGHRS, CDR2 YFSETQ, per germline. The germline V and J ends were trimmed by 0 bases and 6 bases, with 11 bases remaining between them. Sequencing input: PBMCs. The chain uses TRBV5-1 and TRBJ2-3; D is uncertain. This receptor was obtained from a woman aged 30 to 39 in good health and CMV-seropositive. The CDR3 bases are TGCGCCAGCAGCTTGGACAGCAGACGGGATACGCAGTATTTT. Amino acids: CASSLDSRRDTQYF.